A single TCR beta chain is shown here with its context. Antigen unknown. This sample stems from a study of cytomegalovirus exposure and HLA in healthy donors. Study findings and constraints: As confirmed in vitro, a few CMV-associated chains were specific for CMV antigens.

V dropped 1 base and J dropped 5 bases, with 6 bases sitting between them. Germline V gene lookup returns CDR1 SGHDN and CDR2 FVKESK. The CDR3 covers 13 residues. Primers included in the PCR were 60 Vbeta and 13 Jbeta primers. Clones were read by immunoSEQ multiplex PCR, and TCRdb kept only the in-frame ones, dropping some. The sample yields over 130,000 clones, 70% to 80% seen once. The chain joins TRBV14 to TRBJ1-5; D remains ambiguous. This receptor was obtained from a human donor in good health. The sample was PBMCs. This CDR3 reads CASSQASYQPQHF. In nucleotides, the CDR3 is TGTGCCAGCAGCCAAGCCTCTTATCAGCCCCAGCATTTT.